Each of the 9 T cell receptor beta chains below was sequenced from the same sample in a study of blood T cell repertoires in COVID-19. The repertoire was sequenced with immunoSEQ multiplex PCR; TCRdb's copy has only in-frame clones and lacks some. The sample has about 170,000 clones; about 88% are singletons. The sequenced sample consisted of peripheral blood. The receptors stem from a man aged 55 to 70 with acute or convalescent COVID-19.

The chain has TRBV20-1 and TRBJ2-1; 10 positions match TRBD1. The CDR3 extends over 15 amino acids. The V gene's germline CDR1 is DFQATT and CDR2 SNEGSKA (reference sequence). V shed 4 bases, J shed 5 bases, and the junction held 8 bases outside the gene matches. CDR3 region: CSANDRGLKDNEQFF. CDR3 DNA sequence: TGCAGTGCTAATGACAGGGGGCTCAAGGACAATGAGCAGTTCTTC.

V is TRBV10-3 and J is TRBJ2-5, with a tentative D call TRBD1 (5 bases). CDR1 and CDR2 (germline): ENHRY, SYGVKD. The ends were cut back, 6 bases at V and 2 bases at J, with 10 bases in the middle. This CDR3 spans 13 amino acids. In DNA form, the CDR3 reads TGTGCCATCAGCAGACAGCAGCAAGAGACCCAGTACTTC. Its translation is CAISRQQQETQYF.

V usage is TRBV11-2 and J usage is TRBJ2-7, with a tentative D call TRBD1 (6 bases). The germline gives CDR1 SGHAT, CDR2 FQNNGV. Trimming stripped 9 bases from V and 3 bases from J, with 15 bases between. This CDR3 contains 13 residues. CDR3 amino acids: CASQPTGYYEQYV. CDR3 coding DNA: TGTGCCAGTCAACCGACAGGCTACTACGAGCAGTACGTC.

The chain has TRBV7-9 and TRBJ2-2, with a weak D call TRBD1 (6 bases). CDR1 SEHNR and CDR2 FQNEAQ come from the germline V gene (reference sequence). The length of the CDR3 is 16 residues. V was pared by 5 bases and J by 6 bases, with 19 bases between. Here the CDR3 DNA reads TGTGCCAGCAGCGAAGGAAACCTGGGGGCGGCCGGGGAGCTGTTTTTT. Protein product: CASSEGNLGAAGELFF.

This clone was detected once. The chain recombines TRBV19 with TRBJ1-6; 9 bases agree with TRBD1. V gave up 4 bases and J gave up 9 bases; unmatched junction bases: 7. Looked up from germline, CDR1 is LNHDA and CDR2 is SQIVND (reference sequence). The CDR3 length is 15 residues. The CDR3 spells CASSTSGTGTSPLHF. DNA of the CDR3: TGTGCCAGTAGTACTTCCGGGACAGGGACTTCACCCCTCCACTTT.

The CDR3 loop is CASSLDRGNSPLHF. CDR3 coding DNA: TGTGCCAGCAGTCTGGACAGGGGAAATTCACCCCTCCACTTT. The rearrangement uses TRBV27 and TRBJ1-6; 9 bases are shared with TRBD1. CDR1 is MNHEY, CDR2 SMNVEV, per germline (reference sequence). CDR3 length: 14 residues. Trimming removed 5 bases from V and 7 bases from J; junction bases left unmatched: 3.

The gene calls are TRBV5-4 and TRBJ1-2, with 7 nucleotides matching TRBD1. Germline V lookup: CDR1 SGHNT, CDR2 YYREEE (reference sequence). V was pared by 3 bases and J by 1 base, with 6 bases of the junction left unmatched. The CDR3 has 15 amino acids. As DNA, the CDR3 is TGTGCCAGCAGCTCCCGGACAGGTCTTAACTATGGCTACACCTTC. Amino acid sequence: CASSSRTGLNYGYTF.

This rearrangement joins TRBV18 to TRBJ1-2, with a tentative D call TRBD1 (5 bases). V lost 6 bases and J lost 5, with 16 bases in between. The germline gives CDR1 KGHSH, CDR2 LQKENI. The CDR3 length is 14 residues. The CDR3 DNA sequence: TGTGCCAGCTCCCCCCTAGACAGTGGGTATGGCTACACCTTC. It is translated as CASSPLDSGYGYTF.

V gene TRBV2 combines with J gene TRBJ2-5; D might be TRBD2 (6 bases). Trimming shortened V by 7 bases and J by 5 bases, and 17 bases separated the two germline ends. This CDR3 is built from 14 residues. Germline V CDR1 and CDR2: SNHLY, FYNNEI. In nucleotides, the CDR3 is TGTGCCAGCAAGGAGGGATTAGAATTCGAGACCCAGTACTTC. It translates to CASKEGLEFETQYF.